The following is a T cell receptor (beta chain) sequence with its context. This sample was included in a study of blood T cell repertoires in COVID-19. Study as a whole: From the United States, Italy and Spain came samples of acute and convalescent COVID-19.

Participants were aged about 18 to 90 years, lived in around 22 US areas, and enrolled virtually. Generated by immunoSEQ multiplex PCR, the TCRdb table keeps only in-frame clones and is missing some. Among 300,000 to 350,000 clones, approximately 83% were seen once, and the ten largest hold less than 2.5%. The CDR3 has 13 residues. CDR1 and CDR2 (germline): SGDLS, YYNGEE. Trimming shortened V by 2 bases and J by 3 bases, and 8 bases separated the two germline ends. This chain uses TRBV9 with TRBJ2-5; D is possibly TRBD2 (6 bases). The TCR sequence derives from a man aged 30 to 45 who had recovered from COVID-19. The sequencing input was PBMCs or T cells enriched from blood (not recorded which). The CDR3 reads CASSVRLEETQYF. The CDR3 DNA sequence: TGTGCCAGCAGCGTGAGACTAGAAGAGACCCAGTACTTC.